One T cell receptor (beta chain) is described in this entry. What it recognizes is unknown. Generated by immunoSEQ multiplex PCR, the TCRdb table keeps only in-frame clones and is missing some. The sample shows 60,000 to 90,000 clones, over 60% of them seen only once. The sample originates from a study of T cell responses to AZD1222 COVID-19 vaccine. The CDR3 is 16 residues long. Germline-derived CDR1 and CDR2 are SGHAT and FQNNGV. The J segment lost 6 bases and the V segment lost 5 bases, leaving 13 bases of the junction unmatched. General observations from the study: Repertoires were obtained solely post-peak T cell response.

Sequenced here: peripheral blood, sampled 28 days after the second dose of the MenACWY control vaccine. V and J are TRBV11-2 and TRBJ2-1; TRBD2 matches at 7 bases. The source of this sequence is an adult who received the MenACWY meningococcal vaccine as a control. CDR3 coding DNA: TGTGCCAGCAGCCGCAGAGAAGCGGGAATACGCAATGAGCAGTTCTTC. Its protein is CASSRREAGIRNEQFF.